One sample yielded the 7 T cell receptor beta chains listed below, sequenced in a study of cytomegalovirus exposure and HLA in healthy donors. Both 60 Vbeta primers and 13 Jbeta primers went into the PCR. TCRdb's table, derived via immunoSEQ multiplex PCR, lists solely in-frame clones and lacks some. The table includes some 160,000 clones, approximately 80% detected once. Sequencing was performed on PBMCs. These receptors were obtained from a woman in her twenties or thirties in good health and CMV-seronegative.

The chain is built from TRBV9 and TRBJ2-1; D call uncertain. V was clipped by 3 bases and J by 4 bases, with 11 bases between them. This CDR3 has 14 amino acids. Germline loops: CDR1 SGDLS, CDR2 YYNGEE. The CDR3 sequence: CASSEISVYNEQFF. The CDR3 bases are TGTGCCAGCAGCGAGATAAGCGTGTACAATGAGCAGTTCTTC.

The chain links TRBV2 to TRBJ1-5, with no clear D. With 6 bases removed from V and 2 bases from J, the gap between germline ends came to 11 bases. CDR3 length: 14 residues. CDR1 and CDR2 (germline): SNHLY, FYNNEI. CDR3: CASSANRGNQPQHF. DNA of the CDR3: TGTGCCAGCAGCGCCAACCGAGGCAATCAGCCCCAGCATTTT.

The V gene is TRBV7-2, the J gene TRBJ2-1; D is possibly TRBD2 (5 bases). Germline-derived CDR1 and CDR2 are SGHTA and FQGNSA. V shed 2 bases and J shed 6 bases, with 8 bases lying between them. The CDR3 covers 13 residues. The CDR3 reads CASSLNGINEQFF. CDR3 sequence (DNA): TGTGCCAGCAGCTTAAACGGGATCAATGAGCAGTTCTTC.

As concerns this clone: Within the sample, other DNA sequences also encode this same CDR3. This chain joins TRBV29-1 and TRBJ1-1; no clear D. Germline assignment: CDR1 SQVTM and CDR2 ANQGSEA. The CDR3 runs 14 residues. V gave up 7 bases and J gave up 6 bases, with 21 bases separating them. The CDR3 DNA is TGCAGCGCGCGCGTGCGGGGTTTTCAGTCTGAAGCTTTCTTT. Translated, it gives CSARVRGFQSEAFF.

This clone was observed once. The CDR3 DNA is TGTGCCTGGAGTGTACGGCGGGGGGGATACAATGAGCAGTTCTTC. It is translated as CAWSVRRGGYNEQFF. The J gene is TRBJ2-1, the V gene TRBV30; 9 nucleotides line up with TRBD2. CDR1 is GTSNPN and CDR2 is SVGIG in the germline V gene (reference sequence). This CDR3 is 15 amino acids long. V dropped 0 bases and J dropped 4; count of bases not matched to a gene: 4.

The chain combines TRBV7-9 with TRBJ2-7; 9 bases match TRBD1. The CDR3 runs 15 residues. Germline V gene data show CDR1 as SEHNR and CDR2 as FQNEAQ (reference sequence). V lost 5 bases, J lost 5 bases, and 10 bases stayed unmatched. CDR3: CASSGSGTGSNEQYF. In DNA form, the CDR3 reads TGTGCCAGCAGCGGATCCGGGACAGGGTCTAACGAGCAGTACTTC.

This clone has more than one count but fewer than ten. V and J are TRBV27 and TRBJ1-6, with D unclear. CDR3 size: 13 residues. V was shortened by 2 bases and J by 7 bases, with 6 bases between the two germline ends. CDR1 and CDR2 (germline): MNHEY, SMNVEV (reference sequence). CDR3 nucleotides: TGTGCCAGCAGTTTAGCCCAGAATTCACCCCTCCACTTT. Protein product: CASSLAQNSPLHF.